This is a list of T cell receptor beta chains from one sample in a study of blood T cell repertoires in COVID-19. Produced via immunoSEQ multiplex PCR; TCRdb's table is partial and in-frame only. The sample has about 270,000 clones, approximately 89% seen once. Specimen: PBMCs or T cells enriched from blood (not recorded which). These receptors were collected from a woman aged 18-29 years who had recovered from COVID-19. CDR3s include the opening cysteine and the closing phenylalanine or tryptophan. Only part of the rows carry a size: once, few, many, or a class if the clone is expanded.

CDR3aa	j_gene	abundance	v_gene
CASSFRMAGQGYGYTF	TRBJ1-2	NA	TRBV28
CASSRGDPTDTQYF	TRBJ2-3	NA	TRBV30
CASSPGGSGPFYNEQFF	TRBJ2-1	NA	TRBV19
CASSQEGVTGIEKLFF	TRBJ1-4	NA	TRBV4-1
CASSQGQGATGANVLTF	TRBJ2-6	NA	TRBV4-1
CASSRTRQGVGAFF	TRBJ1-1	NA	TRBV5-4
CASSPHEGGLYNEQFF	TRBJ2-1	NA	TRBV5-1
CASSFGLGGRFNEQFF	TRBJ2-1	once	TRBV27
CASRDPSSYEQYF	TRBJ2-7	once	TRBV28
CASSLRLAGTNTGELFF	TRBJ2-2	NA	TRBV5-5
CASSSPGTSVHNEQFF	TRBJ2-1	NA	TRBV4-1
CAITKTGSSYEQYF	TRBJ2-7	once	TRBV10-3
CASSEMITGGDSPLHF	TRBJ1-6	NA	TRBV6-1
CASSQDRVGGNENEQYF	TRBJ2-7	NA	TRBV4-3
CASRGWVELPGGGVYNEQFF	TRBJ2-1	once	TRBV11-3
CASSYSIGVSAFF	TRBJ1-1	once	TRBV6-5